This TCR beta chain appears in the sequencing data of a study of T cells after posttransplantation cyclophosphamide. Only in-frame clones appear in the TCRdb table, and some are missing; sequencing was by immunoSEQ multiplex PCR. The sample shows about 7,900 clones, no singletons; the ten largest hold approximately 5.7%. Germline V gives CDR1 GTSNPN, CDR2 SVGIG (reference sequence). Trimming left V 2 bases short and J 0 bases short, with 14 bases between. The CDR3 loop spans 15 amino acids. Treatment was busulfan-fludarabine conditioning, a marrow graft, and cyclophosphamide on days +3 and +4. Findings of the study overall: Tissue-infiltrating T cells from skin or gut overlapped little with blood T cells. After PTCy, TRB diversity resembled that of CNI/methotrexate controls. Donor-recipient repertoire similarity was low at 1-2 months, rising over year one.

As regards this clone: Antigen unknown.

The input for sequencing was PBMCs, taken after an allogeneic stem cell transplant with post-transplant cyclophosphamide. The clonotype comes from a male patient in his thirties who received an allogeneic stem cell transplant from an unrelated donor, was CMV-positive, and had acute and chronic GVHD. Some T cells could come from the graft donor. The chain combines TRBV30 with TRBJ2-7; D is unresolved. The CDR3 reads CAWSTWQASSYEQYF. DNA of the CDR3: TGTGCCTGGAGTACGTGGCAGGCGAGCTCCTACGAGCAGTACTTC.